This TCR beta chain was sequenced for a study of T cell repertoires in cytomegalovirus infection. Overall study: Recently identified HLA-C-restricted CMV epitopes were among the peptides used. Matching HLA type, along with CMV infection, was indicated by public TCR beta signatures.

As concerns this clonotype: Antigen specificity is unknown.

Study outcomes and limitations: In two of eight donors, the top clonotype was HLA-C-restricted CMV-specific.

The CDR3 loop spans 16 amino acids. The V end was cut by 4 bases, the J end by 1 base, with 16 bases between. The germline gives CDR1 LGHNA, CDR2 YNFKEQ. TCRdb recomputed calls from the reads with MiXCR, one row per CDR3 protein. Altogether hundreds of thousands of distinct CDR3 sequences are present, about 28% being singletons, with the ten largest covering roughly 20%. The specimen was cultured PBMCs, collected from culture after CMV antigen stimulation. This clonotype originated in a human donor in good health (CMV status not recorded). Some clones in this sample may be carry-over from other donors' samples. The chain joins TRBV4-2 to TRBJ1-1, with D maybe TRBD1 (5 bases). This CDR3 is CASSRTSGPPNTEAFF. DNA of the CDR3: TGTGCCAGCAGCCGGACCTCGGGACCCCCGAACACTGAAGCTTTCTTT.